This T cell receptor (beta chain) was captured in a study of monozygotic twins with inflammatory bowel disease. Germline loops: CDR1 SGHTA, CDR2 FQGNSA. The CDR3 spans 14 residues. Using the 5' RACE reads, TCRdb records one entry per CDR3 protein without DNA. This table lists over 90,000 distinct CDR3 sequences. This clonotype was obtained from a human donor with ulcerative colitis or Crohn's disease, or a healthy co-twin of an affected twin (not recorded which). The genes are TRBV7-2 and TRBJ2-3; TCRdb indicates TRBD2, and absent DNA this call remains unverified. The sample consisted of blood. CDR3 protein: CASIRGSVADTQYF.